This T cell receptor beta chain was identified during a study of cytomegalovirus exposure and HLA in healthy donors. Study-level results: Confirmation in vitro established that a few CMV-associated chains were specific for CMV antigens. Within the data, a cluster of highly shared sequence variants was likely a sequencing artifact. In a later analysis, across HLA loci, associated TCR counts were highest for DRB1, lowest for HLA-C. TCR beta chains numbering some 160 were designated cytomegalovirus-associated.

PCR involved 60 Vbeta and 13 Jbeta primers. TCRdb keeps only in-frame clones here, not all; method: immunoSEQ multiplex PCR. The table lists around 150,000 clones, about three quarters of them singletons. Germline V gene lookup returns CDR1 SEHNR and CDR2 FQNEAQ (reference sequence). The CDR3 sequence is 15 residues long. Details on this clone: No antigen is known for it.

This rearrangement joins TRBV7-9 to TRBJ2-5; TRBD2 matches 8 bases. The J call is in doubt because the DNA end fits TRBJ2-7 better. This sequence originates from a middle-aged woman in good health and CMV-seropositive. The sample consisted of PBMCs. The CDR3 sequence is CASSPPGTSSYEQYF. As DNA, the CDR3 is TGTGCCAGCAGCCCACCTGGGACTAGCTCCTACGAGCAGTACTTC.